Detailed here is one TCR beta chain. The method was immunoSEQ multiplex PCR; TCRdb's version includes in-frame clones alone and lacks a portion of them. Here the sample spans about 410,000 clones, 90% being singletons. This sample was included in a study of control samples from healthy donors and cancer patients. This TCR derives from a man aged 35 to 55 with head and neck cancer. The material sequenced was PBMCs.

Here the CDR3 DNA reads TGCGCCAGCAGCCAAGGGGTCTCGACAGGGAGTAATTCACCCCTCCACTTT. Translating gives CASSQGVSTGSNSPLHF. The genes are TRBV4-3 and TRBJ1-6; 7 bases line up with TRBD1. The V segment lost 1 base and the J segment 6 bases; nucleotides outside the gene matches: 9. Germline CDR1 reads LGHNA; CDR2 reads YSLEER. This CDR3 comprises 17 residues.